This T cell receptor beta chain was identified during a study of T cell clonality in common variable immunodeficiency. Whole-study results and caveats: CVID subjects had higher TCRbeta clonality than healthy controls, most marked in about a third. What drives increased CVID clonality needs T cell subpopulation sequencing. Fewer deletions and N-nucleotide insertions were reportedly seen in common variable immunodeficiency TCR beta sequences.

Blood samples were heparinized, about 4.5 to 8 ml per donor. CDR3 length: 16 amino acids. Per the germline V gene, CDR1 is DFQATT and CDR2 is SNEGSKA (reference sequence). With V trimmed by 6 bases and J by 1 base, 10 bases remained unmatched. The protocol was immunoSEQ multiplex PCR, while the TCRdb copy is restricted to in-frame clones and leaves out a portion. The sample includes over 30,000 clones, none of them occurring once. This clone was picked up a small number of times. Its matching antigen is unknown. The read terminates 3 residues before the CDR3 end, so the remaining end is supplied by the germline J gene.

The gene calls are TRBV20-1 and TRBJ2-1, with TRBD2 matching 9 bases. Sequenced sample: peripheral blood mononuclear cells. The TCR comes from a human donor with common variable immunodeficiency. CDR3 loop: CSARLSGSGSYNEQFF. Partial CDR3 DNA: TGCAGTGCCCGCCTTAGCGGGAGTGGATCCTACAATGAG.